The 22 T cell receptor beta chains presented below share a single source sample, sequenced in a study of blood T cell repertoires in COVID-19. Clones were sequenced by immunoSEQ multiplex PCR, and TCRdb holds only the in-frame ones, with some missing. This sample has 9,000 to 10,000 clones, with around 76% found just once. The sequenced sample was peripheral blood. The source is a human donor in a cohort sampled during active COVID-19.

This clone was seen a handful of times. The chain uses TRBV7-9 and TRBJ1-4; 9 nucleotides match TRBD1. V gave up 3 bases and J gave up 5 bases; unmatched junction bases: 4. Germline assignment: CDR1 SEHNR and CDR2 FQNEAQ (reference sequence). The CDR3 has 15 amino acids. DNA for the CDR3: TGTGCCAGCAGCTTGGATGGGACAGGGAATGAAAAACTGTTTTTT. Residues: CASSLDGTGNEKLFF.

This clone has just a few counts. J is TRBJ1-5 and V is TRBV18; possibly TRBD1 for D (6 bases). V lost 6 bases and J lost 6, with 15 bases in between. Germline assignment: CDR1 KGHSH and CDR2 LQKENI. The CDR3 runs to 14 residues. DNA for the CDR3: TGTGCCAGCTCTCAACAGGGAGTTTTTCAGCCCCAGCATTTT. As protein: CASSQQGVFQPQHF.

The chain has TRBV5-4 and TRBJ2-3, with 15 bases fitting TRBD2. The CDR3 is made up of 17 amino acids. Germline assignment: CDR1 SGHNT and CDR2 YYREEE (reference sequence). V lost 3 bases to trimming and J lost 2 bases; unmatched junction nucleotides: 4. In DNA form, the CDR3 reads TGTGCCAGCAGCTCGGGACTAGCGGGGGGTGACACAGATACGCAGTATTTT. Encoded protein: CASSSGLAGGDTDTQYF.

This clone was picked up one time. This chain uses TRBV28 with TRBJ1-2; TRBD1 agrees at 7 bases. The CDR3 spans 15 residues. The V gene end was trimmed by 6 bases and the J gene end by 0 bases; junction bases not matched to a gene: 7. Germline loops: CDR1 MDHEN, CDR2 SYDVKM. The CDR3 DNA reads as TGTGCCAGCAGCCAACAGGGGACCCCTAACTATGGCTACACCTTC. This translates into CASSQQGTPNYGYTF.

This chain uses TRBV5-5 with TRBJ1-1; D gene unclear. There are 15 residues in the CDR3. The germline V and J ends were trimmed by 4 bases and 5 bases, with 18 bases remaining between them. Looked up from germline, CDR1 is SGHKS and CDR2 is YYEKEE (reference sequence). For the CDR3, the DNA is TGTGCCAGCAGCCCTGGAGTCAGCCTTGGGACTGAAGCTTTCTTT. Protein sequence: CASSPGVSLGTEAFF. The whole variable domain, filled in from reference TRBV5-5 and TRBJ1-1, reads DAGVTQSPTHLIKTRGQQVTLRCSPISGHKSVSWYQQVLGQGPQFIFQYYEKEERGRGNFPDRFSARQFPNYSSELNVNALLLGDSALYLCASSPGVSLGTEAFFGQGTRLTVV.

The chain links TRBV5-6 to TRBJ2-5; TRBD1 matches at 9 bases. The CDR3 contains 15 residues. Germline values: CDR1 SGHDT, CDR2 YYEEEE. Trimming took 4 bases from V and 5 from J; bases not matched to a gene: 9. CDR3 coding DNA: TGTGCCAGCAGCCCTGGACAGGGGTTAGGTGAGACCCAGTACTTC. Translation gives CASSPGQGLGETQYF.

About this clone: The final CDR3 position lacks the conserved phenylalanine or tryptophan, pointing to a likely read error. No DNA is shown, since the ends of the CDR3 on it are uncertain; the CDR3 is the one TCRdb lists. This chain uses TRBV12-3 or TRBV12-4 with TRBJ2-4; TRBD1, the D gene given by the table, was not confirmed from the DNA. The CDR3 extends over 13 residues, inclusive of both ends. CDR3 sequence: CASSSTGTGDLRI.

The chain couples TRBV6-2 or TRBV6-3 to TRBJ2-7, with 9 bases matching TRBD1. CDR3 length equals 16 residues. Trimming took 4 bases from V and 3 from J; bases not matched to a gene: 10. Germline V lookup: CDR1 MNHEY, CDR2 SVGEGT. The chain's CDR3 is CASSSNPTGQGYEQYF. In nucleotides, the CDR3 is TGTGCCAGCAGTTCCAACCCTACGGGACAGGGCTACGAGCAGTACTTC.

V usage is TRBV7-6 and J usage is TRBJ2-5; 10 nucleotides align to TRBD2. This CDR3 is built from 17 residues. The germline CDR1 and CDR2 sequences are SGHVS and FNYEAQ. V gave up 5 bases and J gave up 0 bases; unmatched junction bases: 9. CDR3 sequence reads: CASSPRTSGAYQETQYF. The CDR3 coding sequence is TGTGCCAGCAGCCCGCGGACTAGCGGCGCCTACCAAGAGACCCAGTACTTC.

This chain joins TRBV6-6 and TRBJ2-7; 10 bases are shared with TRBD2. The CDR3 runs to 15 residues. Germline-derived CDR1 and CDR2 are MNHNY and SVGAGI (reference sequence). The trim removed 5 bases at V and 4 bases at J, leaving 8 bases unmatched. The chain's CDR3 is CASSPGLATTYEQYF. The CDR3, as DNA: TGTGCCAGCAGTCCGGGACTAGCGACGACATACGAGCAGTACTTC.

This chain uses TRBV6-2 or TRBV6-3 with TRBJ1-1, with D unresolved. Germline assignment: CDR1 MNHEY and CDR2 SVGEGT. Trimming removed 6 bases at V and 4 bases at J, with 18 bases between. CDR3 length: 15 amino acids. DNA of the CDR3: TGTGCCAGCAGCAACGCCCCCATCGGTTTCACTGAAGCTTTCTTT. It is translated as CASSNAPIGFTEAFF.

This chain joins TRBV5-4 and TRBJ1-6; tentatively, D is TRBD1 (6 bases). The CDR3 extends over 15 amino acids. Trimming took off 4 bases at V and 1 base at J, with 9 bases between the two ends. Looked up from germline, CDR1 is SGHNT and CDR2 is YYREEE (reference sequence). CDR3 nucleotide sequence: TGTGCCAGCAGCCTGGACAGTTCCTATAATTCACCCCTCCACTTT. Its translation: CASSLDSSYNSPLHF.

CDR3 residues: CASSLDRGPGNTIYF. The DNA of the CDR3 is TGTGCCAGCAGCTTAGACAGGGGTCCTGGAAACACCATATATTTT. This chain connects TRBV7-8 to TRBJ1-3; 7 positions agree with TRBD1. There are 15 residues in the CDR3. Germline CDR1 is SGHVS and CDR2 is FQNEAQ. After removal of 1 base from V and 2 bases from J, the junction contained 2 bases not matched to a gene.

The chain employs TRBV6-5 and TRBJ1-2; 7 bases are a match to TRBD1. This CDR3 has 14 residues. V lost 7 bases to trimming and J lost 6 bases; unmatched junction nucleotides: 11. Per the germline V gene, CDR1 is MNHEY and CDR2 is SVGAGI. The CDR3 sequence is CASIRDRVGDGYTF. CDR3 coding DNA: TGTGCCAGCATTCGCGACAGGGTCGGAGATGGCTACACCTTC.

This chain joins TRBV7-9 and TRBJ2-7; 9 nucleotides line up with TRBD1. Germline CDR1 SEHNR, CDR2 FQNEAQ (reference sequence). The CDR3 consists of 17 residues. V dropped 0 bases and J dropped 0; count of bases not matched to a gene: 6. The CDR3 region is CASSLASGGQGSYEQYF. The CDR3 DNA reads TGTGCCAGCAGCTTAGCGTCAGGGGGACAGGGCTCCTACGAGCAGTACTTC.

This clone was observed once. The rearrangement joins TRBV19 to TRBJ1-1; D perhaps matches TRBD1 (5 bases). The V end lost 2 bases, the J end lost 1 base, and 14 bases lay between the germline ends. There are 16 residues in the CDR3. The germline gives CDR1 LNHDA, CDR2 SQIVND (reference sequence). CDR3 in amino acids: CASSISTTAPNTEAFF. CDR3 in DNA: TGTGCCAGTAGTATATCGACGACAGCCCCGAACACTGAAGCTTTCTTT.

This chain connects TRBV14 to TRBJ2-7; maybe TRBD1 (5 bases). V was pared by 0 bases and J by 4 bases, with 13 bases between. The CDR3 spans 15 residues. Germline CDR1 and CDR2: SGHDN and FVKESK. CDR3 nucleotide sequence: TGTGCCAGCAGCCAAGAATTAGGCAGGGCATACGAGCAGTACTTC. Encoded protein: CASSQELGRAYEQYF.

This clone has a single count. Other nucleotide sequences in the sample specify the same CDR3. The chain employs TRBV6-2 or TRBV6-3 and TRBJ1-2; D possibly corresponds to TRBD1 (6 bases). V lost 5 bases to trimming and J lost 6 bases, with 19 bases between them. Germline V lookup: CDR1 MNHEY, CDR2 SVGEGT. The CDR3 consists of 15 residues. The CDR3 DNA is TGTGCCAGCAGTCGACGAACAGGGAGATTAGATGGCTACACCTTC. Translated: CASSRRTGRLDGYTF.

This clone was observed a few times. The chain couples TRBV11-3 to TRBJ2-7; 7 bases are a match to TRBD1. V was pared by 5 bases and J by 6 bases, with 13 bases of the junction left unmatched. The germline CDR1 and CDR2 sequences are SGHNT and YENEEA. This CDR3 region has 15 residues. As DNA, the CDR3 is TGTGCCAGCAGCCCGAGACAGGGAAGTGTGGGCGAGCAGTACTTC. It yields the protein CASSPRQGSVGEQYF. Using reference TRBV11-3 and TRBJ2-7 for the parts outside the CDR3, the full variable domain is EAGVVQSPRYKIIEKKQPVAFWCNPISGHNTLYWYLQNLGQGPELLIRYENEEAVDDSQLPKDRFSAERLKGVDSTLKIQPAELGDSAVYLCASSPRQGSVGEQYFGPGTRLTVT.

The chain recombines TRBV6-1 with TRBJ1-1; 9 bases line up with TRBD1. Germline trimming cut 2 bases from V and 1 base from J; bases unmatched to any gene: 5. Germline CDR1 reads MNHNS; CDR2 reads SASEGT. CDR3 size: 16 residues. CDR3 residues: CASSELLGQGNTEAFF. The CDR3 DNA follows: TGTGCCAGCAGTGAACTCCTGGGACAGGGGAACACTGAAGCTTTCTTT.

This clone was recorded a few times. The genes are TRBV7-2 and TRBJ2-7; the D gene is possibly TRBD1 (6 bases). Germline lookup yields CDR1 SGHTA and CDR2 FQGNSA. Between the trimmed V and J ends, which lost 4 bases and 3 bases, there was a span of 13 bases. The CDR3 runs to 14 residues. For the CDR3, the DNA is TGTGCCAGCAGCTCACAGGGAAACCGCTACGAGCAGTACTTC. Encoded protein: CASSSQGNRYEQYF.

CDR3 loop: CASTGQGSAFF. Here the CDR3 DNA reads TGTGCCAGCACCGGACAGGGTTCGGCTTTCTTT. The V and J genes are TRBV28 and TRBJ1-1, with TRBD1 matching over 8 bases. Germline V gene sequence: CDR1 MDHEN, CDR2 SYDVKM. This CDR3 is built from 11 residues. The junction had 6 bases not matched to a gene; V was cut back by 7 bases and J by 11 bases.